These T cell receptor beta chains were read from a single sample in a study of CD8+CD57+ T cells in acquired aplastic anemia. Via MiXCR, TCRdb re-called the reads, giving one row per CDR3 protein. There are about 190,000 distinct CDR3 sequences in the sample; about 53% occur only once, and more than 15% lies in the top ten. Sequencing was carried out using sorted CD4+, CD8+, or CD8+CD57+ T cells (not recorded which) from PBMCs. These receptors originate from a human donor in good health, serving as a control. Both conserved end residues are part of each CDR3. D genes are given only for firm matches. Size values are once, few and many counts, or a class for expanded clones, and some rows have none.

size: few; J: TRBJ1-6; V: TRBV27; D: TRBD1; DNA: TGTGCCAGCAGTTCAGGTGCGGGACAGGGCCTCTTCAATTCACCCCTCCACTTT; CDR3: CASSSGAGQGLFNSPLHF
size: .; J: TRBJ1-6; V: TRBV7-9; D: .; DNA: TGTGCCAGCAGCTTAGCGGGGATTGCCGATTCACCCCTCCACTTT; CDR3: CASSLAGIADSPLHF
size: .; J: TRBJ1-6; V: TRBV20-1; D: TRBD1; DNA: TGCAGTGCCAATTCCGGGACAGGGAATTCACCCCTCCACTTT; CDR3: CSANSGTGNSPLHF
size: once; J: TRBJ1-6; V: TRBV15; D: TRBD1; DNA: TGTGCCACCAGCAGCGAGACAGGGAATTCACCCCTCCACTTT; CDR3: CATSSETGNSPLHF
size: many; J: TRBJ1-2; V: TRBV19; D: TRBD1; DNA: TGTGCCAGTAGTACGGGACAGGGCAACTATGGCTACACCTTC; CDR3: CASSTGQGNYGYTF
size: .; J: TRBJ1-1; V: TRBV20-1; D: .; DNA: TGCAGTGCCCGGTACACTGAAGCTTTCTTT; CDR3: CSARYTEAFF
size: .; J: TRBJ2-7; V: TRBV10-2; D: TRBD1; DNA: TGCGCCAGCAACGCCGGGACAGAACGCGAGCAGTACTTC; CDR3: CASNAGTEREQYF
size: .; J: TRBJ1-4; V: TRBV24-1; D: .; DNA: TGTGCCACCAGTGATCCTGGAGATGAAAAACTGTTTTTT; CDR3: CATSDPGDEKLFF
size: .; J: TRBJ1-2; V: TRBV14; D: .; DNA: TGTGCCAGCAGCGAGAGTGCGCACTCAGGGGCCGTTGGCTACACCTTC; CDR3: CASSESAHSGAVGYTF
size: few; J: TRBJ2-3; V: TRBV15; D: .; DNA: TGTGCCACCAGCAGAGGGACTCGGACAGATACGCAGTATTTT; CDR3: CATSRGTRTDTQYF
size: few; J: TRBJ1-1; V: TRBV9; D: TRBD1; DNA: TGTGCCAGCAGCCCAGGGTGGACAGGTGAAGCTTTCTTT; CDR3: CASSPGWTGEAFF
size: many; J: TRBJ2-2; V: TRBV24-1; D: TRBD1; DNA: TGTGCCACCAGTGACCCAATCGGGACAGGGGGCCCGAAGGGCGGGGAGCTGTTTTTT; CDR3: CATSDPIGTGGPKGGELFF
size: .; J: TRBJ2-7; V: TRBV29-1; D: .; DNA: TGCAGCGCTTCCTCTGAATCCTACGAGCAGTACTTC; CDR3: CSASSESYEQYF
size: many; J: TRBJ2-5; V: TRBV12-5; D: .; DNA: TGTGCTAGTGCCCGGGGGGACAGCATCCAAGAGACCCAGTACTTC; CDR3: CASARGDSIQETQYF
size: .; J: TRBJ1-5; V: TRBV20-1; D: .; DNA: TGCAGTGCTAGAGAAGTCAAGCGTGAAAGTCAGCCCCAGCATTTT; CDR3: CSAREVKRESQPQHF
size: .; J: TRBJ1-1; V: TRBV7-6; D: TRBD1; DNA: TGTGCCAGCAGACGACAGGGTCGGGTGGACACTGAAGCTTTCTTT; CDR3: CASRRQGRVDTEAFF
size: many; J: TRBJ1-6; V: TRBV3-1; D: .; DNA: TGTGCCAGCAGCCCCATCGATCGGTATAATTCACCCCTCCACTTT; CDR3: CASSPIDRYNSPLHF